This entry is about one T cell receptor beta chain. What it binds is not known. This sample is drawn from a study of T cell responses to AZD1222 COVID-19 vaccine. Study-level results: Reportedly, nearly half of unique spike TCRs recognized epitopes outside B.1.351/B.1.1.7 mutations.

TCRdb keeps only in-frame clones here, not all; method: immunoSEQ multiplex PCR. The table has around 88,000 clones, nearly 90% seen once. CDR1 and CDR2 (germline): MNHEY, SMNVEV (reference sequence). Trimming pared 6 bases from V and 7 bases from J, leaving 18 bases between. This CDR3 has 14 amino acids. The receptor was isolated from an adult in good health. The chain is built from TRBV27 and TRBJ1-2, with a possible D match to TRBD1 (6 bases). Sequences were derived from peripheral blood, sampled on day 0 of AZD1222 vaccination. The CDR3 DNA follows: TGTGCCAGCAGACCGGCAGGGGACGGGGTTGGCTACACCTTC. Amino acid sequence: CASRPAGDGVGYTF.